This TCR beta chain was profiled in a study of T cells in Graves' hyperthyroidism and ophthalmopathy. Study overall: Peripheral blood sampling occurred at initial diagnosis, before any treatment.

RNA transcripts provided the source from which TCR beta CDR3 regions were amplified. A set of HTBI primers served as the primers for a first-round RT-PCR of the TCR CDR3. TCRdb processed the multiplex PCR reads anew with MiXCR; each CDR3 protein has one entry. The sample carries about 520,000 distinct CDR3 sequences, roughly a quarter recorded once. Fresh peripheral blood, 10 ml, was the source of the PBMCs. Notes on the study in general: Ophthalmopathy prediction by the model preceded onset by a median about 6 months. Blood also carried most thyroid clonotypes expanded above 0.001.

CDR1 is MNHEY, CDR2 SVGEGT, per germline. Unmatched junction bases numbered 7, after V lost 0 bases and J lost 4 bases. The length of the CDR3 is 16 residues. At least ten counts were recorded for this clonotype. The antigen is undetermined. The receptor was derived from a woman aged 25 to 39 with Graves' ophthalmopathy. This rearrangement joins TRBV6-2 or TRBV6-3 to TRBJ2-5; 8 nucleotides agree with TRBD1. The sample consisted of blood. The chain's CDR3 is CASSYSISGGRETQYF. The DNA for the CDR3 is TGTGCCAGCAGTTACTCGATCTCAGGGGGCCGAGAGACCCAGTACTTC.